Shown below are 11 T cell receptor beta chains from a single sample sequenced in a study of cytomegalovirus exposure and HLA in healthy donors. Use of 60 Vbeta and 13 Jbeta primers characterized the PCR. Assay: immunoSEQ multiplex PCR; the TCRdb copy retains only in-frame clones and omits some. Here the sample spans some 110,000 clones, about 76% being singletons. Sequencing was carried out using PBMCs. The receptor source for this set is a man in his thirties or forties in good health and CMV-seropositive.

The chain carries TRBV5-1 and TRBJ1-1, with D uncertain. This CDR3 is 14 amino acids long. V dropped 1 base and J dropped 0 bases, with 7 bases sitting between them. Per germline, CDR1 SGHRS and CDR2 YFSETQ. The CDR3 DNA reads TGCGCCAGCAGCTTGTATGAGCTGAACACTGAAGCTTTCTTT. Translating gives CASSLYELNTEAFF.

V is TRBV19 and J is TRBJ2-5, with D perhaps matching TRBD1 (6 bases). TRBJ2-7 matches the DNA end more closely, so the J call is doubtful. In germline, CDR1 is LNHDA, CDR2 SQIVND (reference sequence). This CDR3 has 14 amino acids. CDR3 DNA sequence: TGTGCCAGTAGTACGATACAGGGCGGCTACGAGCAGTACTTC. Its protein is CASSTIQGGYEQYF.

The gene calls are TRBV6-5 and TRBJ1-1; 10 bases align to TRBD1. CDR1 and CDR2 (germline): MNHEY, SVGAGI. The CDR3 is 11 residues long. V lost 7 bases, J lost 11 bases, and 4 bases stayed unmatched. The CDR3 is CASKDRGLAFF. DNA for the CDR3: TGTGCCAGCAAAGACAGGGGGCTGGCTTTCTTT.

V usage is TRBV28 and J usage is TRBJ1-2, with TRBD1 identical over 10 bases. Germline-derived CDR1 and CDR2 are MDHEN and SYDVKM. V dropped 4 bases and J dropped 7; count of bases not matched to a gene: 9. The CDR3 loop spans 15 amino acids. The DNA of the CDR3 is TGTGCCAGCAGTTCCTCCTGGACAGGGGGATTTGGCTACACCTTC. Its protein product is CASSSSWTGGFGYTF.

The chain uses TRBV18 and TRBJ1-4, with unresolved D. CDR1 is KGHSH, CDR2 LQKENI, per germline. V lost 3 bases, J lost 8 bases, and 16 bases lay in between. This CDR3 is 15 amino acids long. CDR3 nucleotides: TGTGCCAGCTCACCTAGTCTACCCCGCAGGGAAAAACTGTTTTTT. Protein product: CASSPSLPRREKLFF.

V is TRBV30 and J is TRBJ2-1; 11 positions match TRBD1. CDR3 length: 14 amino acids. V shed 5 bases and J 8 bases; nucleotides not matched to a gene: 8. Germline V gene sequence: CDR1 GTSNPN, CDR2 SVGIG (reference sequence). The CDR3 sequence is CAWGTGGVRDEQFF. Here the CDR3 DNA reads TGTGCCTGGGGGACAGGGGGGGTTCGGGATGAGCAGTTCTTC. Full variable domain (outside the CDR3, taken from reference TRBV30 and TRBJ2-1): SQTIHQWPATLVQPVGSPLSLECTVEGTSNPNLYWYRQAAGRGLQLLFYSVGIGQISSEVPQNLSASRPQDRQFILSSKKLLLSDSGFYLCAWGTGGVRDEQFFGPGTRLTVL.

In DNA form, the CDR3 reads TGTGCCAGCAGTTACTCGTCGCAGGGTCACGAGCAGTACTTC. Translation gives CASSYSSQGHEQYF. This chain uses TRBV6-5 with TRBJ2-7; tentatively, D is TRBD1 (5 bases). This CDR3 region has 14 residues. V lost 0 bases, J lost 5 bases, and 11 bases lay in between. CDR1 and CDR2 (germline): MNHEY, SVGAGI.

In DNA form, the CDR3 reads TGTGCCAGCAGCTTGGCTGGCAGGGGAAATGAAAAACTGTTTTTT. This codes for CASSLAGRGNEKLFF. The chain links TRBV5-6 to TRBJ1-4; D is possibly TRBD1 (6 bases). The CDR3 runs 15 residues. The germline V and J ends were trimmed by 0 bases and 5 bases, with 11 bases remaining between them. The germline CDR1 and CDR2 sequences are SGHDT and YYEEEE.

The chain links TRBV13 to TRBJ2-1, with 11 bases identical to TRBD2. CDR3 length equals 15 residues. From germline, CDR1 is PRHDT and CDR2 FYEKMQ (reference sequence). V lost 1 base and J lost 6; bases outside the gene matches: 2. In DNA, the CDR3 is TGTGCCAGCAGCTTAGATAGCGGGGGGGCCAATGAGCAGTTCTTC. Amino acids: CASSLDSGGANEQFF.

Concerning this clone: An end of the junction differs from the germline gene, which may be a read error. The rearrangement uses TRBV4-1 and TRBJ1-2; the D is unclear. This CDR3 is built from 12 residues. Germline lookup yields CDR1 MGHRA and CDR2 YSYEKL. CDR3 in amino acids: CASSQANYGYPF. For the CDR3, the DNA is TGCGCCAGCAGCCAAGCGAACTATGGCTACCCCTTC.

The chain employs TRBV5-1 and TRBJ2-5; tentatively, D is TRBD2 (6 bases). There are 16 residues in the CDR3. Germline V gene sequence: CDR1 SGHRS, CDR2 YFSETQ. The V gene lost 0 bases and the J gene lost 1 base, with 13 bases spanning the gap. CDR3 protein: CASSLGALTSQETQYF. CDR3 nucleotides: TGCGCCAGCAGCTTGGGGGCCCTGACTAGCCAAGAGACCCAGTACTTC.